This T cell receptor beta chain was sequenced in a study of blood T cell repertoires in COVID-19. Trimming took 3 bases from V and 8 from J, leaving 10 bases between them. Germline V lookup: CDR1 LNHDA, CDR2 SQIVND (reference sequence). The CDR3 covers 12 residues. Enrolled during active infection, Seattle patients were then followed longitudinally. This clone was seen many times. Authors' analysis steps: Amplifying reference gene primers gave estimates of nucleated cell counts. Sequenced by immunoSEQ multiplex PCR; TCRdb stores in-frame clones only, minus some. That table furnishes V, J and clone size, whereas the DNA furnished D and trimming. The top ten clones hold 12% of a sample with about 180,000 clones, roughly three quarters of them seen once.

The chain joins TRBV19 to TRBJ1-2; D unresolved. This receptor was obtained from a woman older than 75 with COVID-19, enrolled during active disease. Specimen: peripheral blood. The CDR3 protein is CASSMRDRGYTF. The CDR3, as DNA: TGTGCCAGTAGTATGAGGGATCGGGGCTACACCTTC.